This T cell receptor (beta chain) was obtained from a study of T cells in Graves' hyperthyroidism and ophthalmopathy. Absent ophthalmopathy progression within 18 months defined stable Graves' hyperthyroidism. Regions amplified from RNA transcripts were the TCR beta CDR3 regions. During a first-round RT-PCR of the TCR CDR3, the HTBI primer set was used. TCRdb processed the multiplex PCR reads anew with MiXCR; each CDR3 protein has one entry. The sample has 90,000 to 120,000 distinct CDR3 sequences, about 17% seen once. The sequenced sample was blood. This sequence originates from a woman aged 45-65 years with Graves' hyperthyroidism.

The CDR3 nucleotides are TGTGCCAGCAGCCAAGTTGGACTAGCGGCAAGCACAGATACGCAGTATTTT. This sequence encodes CASSQVGLAASTDTQYF. The chain employs TRBV3-1 and TRBJ2-3; 10 bases fit TRBD2. The germline V gene has CDR1 LGHDT and CDR2 YNNKEL (reference sequence). This CDR3 comprises 17 residues. V gave up 1 base and J gave up 0 bases; unmatched junction bases: 4.